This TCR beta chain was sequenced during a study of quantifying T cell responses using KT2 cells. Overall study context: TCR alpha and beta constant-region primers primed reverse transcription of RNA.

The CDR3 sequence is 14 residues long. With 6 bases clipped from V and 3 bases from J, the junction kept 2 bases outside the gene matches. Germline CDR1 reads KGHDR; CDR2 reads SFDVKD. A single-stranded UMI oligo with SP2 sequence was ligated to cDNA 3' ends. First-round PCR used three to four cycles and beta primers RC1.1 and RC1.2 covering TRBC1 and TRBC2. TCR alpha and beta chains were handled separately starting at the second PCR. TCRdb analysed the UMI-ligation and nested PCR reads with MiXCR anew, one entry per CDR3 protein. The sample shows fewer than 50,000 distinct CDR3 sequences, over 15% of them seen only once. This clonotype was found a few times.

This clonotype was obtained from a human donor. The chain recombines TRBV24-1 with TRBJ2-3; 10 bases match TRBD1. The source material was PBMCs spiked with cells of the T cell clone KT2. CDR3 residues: CATSRGQGTDTQYF. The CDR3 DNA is TGTGCCACCAGTCGGGGACAGGGGACAGATACGCAGTATTTT.